This T cell receptor (beta chain) is from a study of blood T cell repertoires in COVID-19. For the study at large: COVID-19 samples, acute and convalescent, were from the United States, Italy and Spain. Sources were T cells, B-cell-depleted T cells, or PBMCs; the material itself was cDNA or gDNA.

Authors' processing steps: The authors estimated nucleated cell counts from reference gene primer amplification. Sequencing used immunoSEQ multiplex PCR; TCRdb keeps in-frame clones, though not all of them. V and J calls and clone size follow that table, whereas D and trimming were derived from the DNA. The table shows 250,000 to 300,000 clones, with 75% to 90% occurring only once. Sequencing used peripheral blood. The TCR comes from a woman between 35 and 50 years old who had recovered from COVID-19.

CDR3 coding DNA: TGTGCCAGCAGCCAAGTCCCGGGAGGTTTGGGCGAGCAGTACTTC. This codes for CASSQVPGGLGEQYF. The chain is built from TRBV14 and TRBJ2-7; TRBD2 matches 7 bases. This CDR3 is 15 amino acids long. V trimming: 1 base; J trimming: 6 bases; junction bases outside the gene matches: 9. The germline V gene has CDR1 SGHDN and CDR2 FVKESK.